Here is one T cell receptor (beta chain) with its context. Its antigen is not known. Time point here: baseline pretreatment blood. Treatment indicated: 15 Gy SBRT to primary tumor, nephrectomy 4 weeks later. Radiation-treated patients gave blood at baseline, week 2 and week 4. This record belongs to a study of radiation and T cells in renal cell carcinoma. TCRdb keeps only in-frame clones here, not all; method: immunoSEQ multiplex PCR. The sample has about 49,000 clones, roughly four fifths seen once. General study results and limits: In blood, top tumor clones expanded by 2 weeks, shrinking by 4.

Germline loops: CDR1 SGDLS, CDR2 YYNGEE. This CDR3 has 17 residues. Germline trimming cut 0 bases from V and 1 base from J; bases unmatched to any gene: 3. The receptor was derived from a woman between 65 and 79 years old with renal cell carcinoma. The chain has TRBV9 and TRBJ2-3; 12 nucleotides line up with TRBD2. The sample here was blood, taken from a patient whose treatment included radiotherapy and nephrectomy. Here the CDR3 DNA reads TGTGCCAGCAGCGTAGGCAGGACTAGCGGGGGCACAGATACGCAGTATTTT. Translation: CASSVGRTSGGTDTQYF.